One TCR beta chain is described in this entry. Its antigen has not been determined. The input lacks base qualities; no much larger clone sits a single base away. The data stem from a study of tumor-infiltrating lymphocytes in localized non-small cell lung cancer (dated by TCRdb to 2020 to 2022). Notes on the research overall: Several histologies were represented in the cohort, which also included both smokers and never-smokers as well as patients whose samples were collected after neoadjuvant chemotherapy. The paired tumor versus uninvolved lung comparison of immunoSEQ T-cell fraction included about 54 patients. Resected tumor tissue and uninvolved lung tissue described as non-adjacent to the tumor were contributed by each patient, with both tissues obtained from the same patient. TCR sequencing was one of several integrated assays, alongside flow cytometry, multiplex immunofluorescence, RNA-seq, exome sequencing and proteomics, applied to the same patients. The overall ICON cohort comprised fewer than 170 surgical patients with localized non-small cell lung cancer whose tumors were resected. The research as a whole found: Assay coverage varied across patients depending on available tissue quantity, so only a subset of the cohort had TCR sequencing. No difference in TCR-derived T-cell fraction was observed between the flow cytometry-defined immunotypes IM1 (good prognosis) and IM2 (poor prognosis). Consistent with immunofluorescence CD3 counts, TCRbeta sequencing supported greater T cell infiltration in tumors than in uninvolved lung tissue. Because different assays used different pieces of the same tissue, technical variation could not be distinguished from intratumor heterogeneity.

At the junction V is shortened by 0 bases and J by 2 bases, with 10 bases in between. From a lookup of the germline V gene (reference sequence), CDR1 and CDR2 are PRHDT and FYEKMQ. From the cysteine up to the phenylalanine, the CDR3 has a length of 15 residues. The retained sequence is limited to the CDR3, 45 bases, with the frame set at the first base. The T-cell fraction in tumor and uninvolved lung tissue was provided by TCR sequencing with the immunoSEQ assay. Regarding the original processing steps: In the survival analysis, patients were divided into a high T-cell fraction group (upper tertile) and a low T-cell fraction group (lower two tertiles), and the two groups were compared using a log-rank test. Paired tumor versus uninvolved lung differences in T-cell fraction were tested with a signed-rank test. TCRdb provides this immuneACCESS table in a form limited to in-frame rearrangements. Some clones are lacking; in checked studies, under half of them reflect an unresolved V gene, and why the rest are absent is not known. The DNA was the basis for D and trimming; V, J and clone size are from that table. The sample table shows under 6,000 clones, and more than 95% are seen once. The leading ten clones occupy about 3% of the sample.

Patient enrollment in ICON started in early 2016, and the final patient was enrolled in 2018. From a subcohort of 60 to 90 patients, fresh tumor and matched uninvolved tissue were collected for in-depth immune analyses, including TCR sequencing. DNA for TCR sequencing was isolated from bulk tissue, and no cell sorting was done. The clonotype comes from a human donor with non-small cell lung cancer. The sequence joins TRBV13 to TRBJ2-5, with the D gene not confidently named. Source material: uninvolved lung tissue not adjacent to the tumor. The base sequence is TGTGCCAGCAGCTTAGGGTCCCTGACTCAAGAGACCCAGTACTTC. Translated, it gives CASSLGSLTQETQYF.